This T cell receptor beta chain is from a study of blood T cell repertoires in COVID-19. Overall study context: Acute and convalescent COVID-19 samples came from the United States, Italy and Spain. T cells, B-cell-depleted T cells, or PBMCs provided the cDNA or gDNA that served as material.

The V and J ends lost 2 bases and 4 bases, in that order; junction bases with no gene match: 1. This CDR3 region has 15 residues. The germline V gene has CDR1 MNHNY and CDR2 SVGAGI (reference sequence). This clone came up a few times. Original processing notes: Scientists estimated how many nucleated cells there were by amplifying reference gene primers. The repertoire was sequenced with immunoSEQ multiplex PCR; TCRdb's copy has only in-frame clones and lacks some. That table furnishes V, J and clone size, whereas the DNA furnished D and trimming. The sample lists over 150,000 clones; 80% to 90% were seen once.

The TCR comes from a man aged 30-40 years with acute or convalescent COVID-19. Sequenced: peripheral blood. The genes are TRBV6-6 and TRBJ2-2; 10 nucleotides agree with TRBD2. In nucleotides, the CDR3 is TGTGCCAGCAGTTACGGACTAGCGGCCACCGGGGAGCTGTTTTTT. This translates into CASSYGLAATGELFF.